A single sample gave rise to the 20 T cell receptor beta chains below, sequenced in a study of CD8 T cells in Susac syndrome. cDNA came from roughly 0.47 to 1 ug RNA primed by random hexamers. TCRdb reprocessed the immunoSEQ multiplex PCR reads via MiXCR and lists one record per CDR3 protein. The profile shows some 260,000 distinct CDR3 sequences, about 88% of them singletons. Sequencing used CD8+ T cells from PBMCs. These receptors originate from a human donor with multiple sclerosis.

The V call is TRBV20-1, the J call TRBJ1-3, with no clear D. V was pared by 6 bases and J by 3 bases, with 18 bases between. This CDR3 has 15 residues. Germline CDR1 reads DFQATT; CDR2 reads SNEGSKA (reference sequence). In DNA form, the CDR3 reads TGCAGTGCCAAGACGCACCCGGGGAGTGGAAACACCATATATTTT. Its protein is CSAKTHPGSGNTIYF.

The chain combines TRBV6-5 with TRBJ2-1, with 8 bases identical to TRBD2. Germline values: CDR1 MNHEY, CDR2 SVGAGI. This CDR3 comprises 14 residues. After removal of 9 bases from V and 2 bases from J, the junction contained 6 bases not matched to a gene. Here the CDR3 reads CASRGGATYNEQFF. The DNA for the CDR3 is TGTGCCAGTCGGGGGGGGGCGACCTACAATGAGCAGTTCTTC.

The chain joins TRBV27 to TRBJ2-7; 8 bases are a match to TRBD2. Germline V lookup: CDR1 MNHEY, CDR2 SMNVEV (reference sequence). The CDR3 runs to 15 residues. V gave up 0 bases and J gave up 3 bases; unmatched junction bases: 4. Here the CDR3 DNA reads TGTGCCAGCAGTTTATCGAACCTAGCGGGCTACGAGCAGTACTTC. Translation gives CASSLSNLAGYEQYF.

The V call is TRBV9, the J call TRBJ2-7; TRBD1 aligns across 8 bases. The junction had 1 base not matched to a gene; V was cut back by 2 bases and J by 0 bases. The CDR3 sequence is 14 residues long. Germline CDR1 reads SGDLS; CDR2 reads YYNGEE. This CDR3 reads CASSVDRASYEQYF. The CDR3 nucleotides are TGTGCCAGCAGCGTGGACAGGGCCTCCTACGAGCAGTACTTC.

CDR3 loop: CASSLYVDGNQPQHF. The CDR3 coding sequence is TGTGCCAGCAGTTTATATGTGGACGGGAATCAGCCCCAGCATTTT. This chain joins TRBV27 and TRBJ1-5; D is undetermined. The CDR3 is 15 amino acids. CDR1 is MNHEY, CDR2 SMNVEV, per germline (reference sequence). V was trimmed by 1 base and J by 4 bases, leaving 11 bases between them.

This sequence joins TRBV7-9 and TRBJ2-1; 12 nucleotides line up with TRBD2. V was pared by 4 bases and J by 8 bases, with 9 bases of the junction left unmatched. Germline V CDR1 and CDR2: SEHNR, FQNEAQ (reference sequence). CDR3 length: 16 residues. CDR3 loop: CASSSPTSGRRDEQFF. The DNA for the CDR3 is TGTGCCAGCAGCTCGCCGACTAGCGGGAGAAGGGATGAGCAGTTCTTC.

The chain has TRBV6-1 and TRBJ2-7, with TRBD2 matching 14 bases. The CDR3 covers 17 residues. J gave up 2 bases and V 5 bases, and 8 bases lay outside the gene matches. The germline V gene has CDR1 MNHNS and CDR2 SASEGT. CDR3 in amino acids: CASSPGTSGRKAYEQYF. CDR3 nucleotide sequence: TGTGCCAGCAGTCCCGGGACTAGCGGGAGAAAAGCCTACGAGCAGTACTTC.

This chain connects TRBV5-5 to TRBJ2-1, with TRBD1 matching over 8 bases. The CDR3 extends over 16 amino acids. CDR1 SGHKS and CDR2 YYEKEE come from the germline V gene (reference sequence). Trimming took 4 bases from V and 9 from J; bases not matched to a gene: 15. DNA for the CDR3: TGTGCCAGCAGCCCCAAGACAGGGGCCCCCAGGGGTGAGCAGTTCTTC. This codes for CASSPKTGAPRGEQFF.

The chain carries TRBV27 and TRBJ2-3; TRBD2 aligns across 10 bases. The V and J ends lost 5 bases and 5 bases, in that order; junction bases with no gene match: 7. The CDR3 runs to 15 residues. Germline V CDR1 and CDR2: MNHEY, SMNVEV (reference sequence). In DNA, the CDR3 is TGTGCCAGCAGTGATTCTAGCGGGAGTTTAGATACGCAGTATTTT. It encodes CASSDSSGSLDTQYF.

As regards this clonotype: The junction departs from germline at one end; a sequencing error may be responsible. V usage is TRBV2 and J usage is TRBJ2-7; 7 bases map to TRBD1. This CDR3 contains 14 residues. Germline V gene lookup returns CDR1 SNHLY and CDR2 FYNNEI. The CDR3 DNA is TGTGCCACCTACGACAGGGAAAAACTCTACGAGCAGTGCTTC. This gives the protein CATYDREKLYEQCF.

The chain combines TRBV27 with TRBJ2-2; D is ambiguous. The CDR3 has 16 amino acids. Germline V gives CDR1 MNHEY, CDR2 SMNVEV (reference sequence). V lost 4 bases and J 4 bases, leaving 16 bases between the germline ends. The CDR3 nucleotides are TGTGCCAGCAGTTCCGCGTGGGCTATGGGCACCGGGGAGCTGTTTTTT. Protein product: CASSSAWAMGTGELFF.

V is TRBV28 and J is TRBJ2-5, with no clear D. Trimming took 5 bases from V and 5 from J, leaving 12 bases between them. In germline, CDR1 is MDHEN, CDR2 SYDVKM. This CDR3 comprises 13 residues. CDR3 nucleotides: TGTGCCAGCAGTCAGGCCTTCGAGGAGACCCAGTACTTC. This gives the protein CASSQAFEETQYF.

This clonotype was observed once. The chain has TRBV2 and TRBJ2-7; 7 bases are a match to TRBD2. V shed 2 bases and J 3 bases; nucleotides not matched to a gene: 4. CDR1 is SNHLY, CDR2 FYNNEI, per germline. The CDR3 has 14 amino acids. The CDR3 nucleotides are TGTGCCAGCAGTGAATCGCGGGAGTACTACGAGCAGTACTTC. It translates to CASSESREYYEQYF.

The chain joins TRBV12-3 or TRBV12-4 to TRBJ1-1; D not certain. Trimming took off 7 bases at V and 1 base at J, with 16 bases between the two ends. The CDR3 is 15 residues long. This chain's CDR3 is CASNSRDAANTEAFF. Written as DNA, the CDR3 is TGTGCCAGCAACAGCCGCGACGCGGCGAACACTGAAGCTTTCTTT.

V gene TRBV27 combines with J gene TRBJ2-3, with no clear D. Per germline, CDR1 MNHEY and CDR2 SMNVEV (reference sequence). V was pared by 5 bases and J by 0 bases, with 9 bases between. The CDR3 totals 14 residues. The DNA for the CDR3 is TGTGCCAGCAGTCCCCCGGACAGCACAGATACGCAGTATTTT. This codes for CASSPPDSTDTQYF.

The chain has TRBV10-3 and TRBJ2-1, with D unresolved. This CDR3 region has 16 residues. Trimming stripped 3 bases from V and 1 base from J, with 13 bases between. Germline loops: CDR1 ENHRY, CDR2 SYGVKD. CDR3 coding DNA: TGTGCCATCAGTGACTTCGGCACACGTTCCTACAATGAGCAGTTCTTC. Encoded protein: CAISDFGTRSYNEQFF.

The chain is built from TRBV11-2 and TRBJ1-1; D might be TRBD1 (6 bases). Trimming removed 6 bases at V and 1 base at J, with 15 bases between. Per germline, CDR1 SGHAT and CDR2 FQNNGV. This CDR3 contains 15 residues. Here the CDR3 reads CASSLSLGGNTEAFF. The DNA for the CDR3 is TGTGCCAGCAGTCTTTCGCTAGGGGGGAACACTGAAGCTTTCTTT. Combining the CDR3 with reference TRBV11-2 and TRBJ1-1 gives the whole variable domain EAGVAQSPRYKIIEKRQSVAFWCNPISGHATLYWYQQILGQGPKLLIQFQNNGVVDDSQLPKDRFSAERLKGVDSTLKIQPAKLEDSAVYLCASSLSLGGNTEAFFGQGTRLTVV.

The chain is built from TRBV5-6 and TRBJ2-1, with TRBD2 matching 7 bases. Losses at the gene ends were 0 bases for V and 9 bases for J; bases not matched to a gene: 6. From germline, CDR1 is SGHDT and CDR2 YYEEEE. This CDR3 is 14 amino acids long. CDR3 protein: CASSLEWTSREQFF. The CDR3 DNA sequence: TGTGCCAGCAGCTTGGAATGGACTAGTCGTGAGCAGTTCTTC.

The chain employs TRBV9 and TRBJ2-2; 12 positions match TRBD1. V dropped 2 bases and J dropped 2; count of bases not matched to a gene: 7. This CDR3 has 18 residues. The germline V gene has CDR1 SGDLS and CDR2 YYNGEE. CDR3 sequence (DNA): TGTGCCAGCAGCGTCCCGGGACAGGGGGCGACAAACACCGGGGAGCTGTTTTTT. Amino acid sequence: CASSVPGQGATNTGELFF.

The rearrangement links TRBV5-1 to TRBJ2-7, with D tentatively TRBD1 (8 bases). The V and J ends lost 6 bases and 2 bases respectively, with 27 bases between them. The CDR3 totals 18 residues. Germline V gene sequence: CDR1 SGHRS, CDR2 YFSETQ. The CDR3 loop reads CASKTGEGLAGPTYEQYF. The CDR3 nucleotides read TGCGCCAGCAAGACAGGGGAGGGTTTGGCGGGACCCACCTACGAGCAGTACTTC.